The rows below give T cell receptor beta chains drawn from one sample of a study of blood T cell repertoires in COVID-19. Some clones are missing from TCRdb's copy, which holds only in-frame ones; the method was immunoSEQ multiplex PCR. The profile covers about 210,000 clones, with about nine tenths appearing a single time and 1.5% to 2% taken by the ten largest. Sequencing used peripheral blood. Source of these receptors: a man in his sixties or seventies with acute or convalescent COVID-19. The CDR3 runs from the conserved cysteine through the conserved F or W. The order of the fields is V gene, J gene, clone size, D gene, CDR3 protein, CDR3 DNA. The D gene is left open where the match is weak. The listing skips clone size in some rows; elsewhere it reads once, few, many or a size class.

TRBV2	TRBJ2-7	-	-	CASSGGPGRGYEQYF	TGTGCCAGCAGTGGGGGTCCGGGGAGAGGCTACGAGCAGTACTTC
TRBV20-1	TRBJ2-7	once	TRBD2	CSARQRESEYF	TGCAGTGCTAGACAGCGGGAGTCGGAGTACTTC
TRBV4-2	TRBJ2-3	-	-	CASSQEAEDTQYF	TGTGCCAGCAGCCAAGAAGCGGAAGATACGCAGTATTTT
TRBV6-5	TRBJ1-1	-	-	CASSYSGRLEAFF	TGTGCCAGCAGTTACTCGGGCAGGCTTGAAGCTTTCTTT
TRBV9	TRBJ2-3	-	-	CASSVETRASTDTQYF	TGTGCCAGCAGCGTAGAAACTAGAGCAAGCACAGATACGCAGTATTTT
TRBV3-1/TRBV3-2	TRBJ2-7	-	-	CASSQAFHEQYF	TGTGCCAGCAGCCAAGCATTCCACGAGCAGTACTTC
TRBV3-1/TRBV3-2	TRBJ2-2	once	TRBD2	CASSRSSGRVGELFF	TGTGCCAGCAGCCGTTCTAGCGGGAGGGTCGGGGAGCTGTTTTTT
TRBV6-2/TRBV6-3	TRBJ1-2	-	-	CASSYVRNYGYTF	TGTGCCAGCAGTTACGTCAGGAACTATGGCTACACCTTC
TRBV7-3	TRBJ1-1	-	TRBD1	CASSSKQGARESTEAFF	TGTGCCAGCAGCTCTAAACAGGGGGCGCGGGAAAGCACTGAAGCTTTCTTT
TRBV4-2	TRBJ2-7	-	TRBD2	CASSLRADRRLAGGGDEQYF	TGTGCCAGCAGCCTTCGGGCGGACAGGCGACTAGCGGGAGGGGGGGACGAGCAGTACTTC
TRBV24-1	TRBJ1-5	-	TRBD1	CATSDRGGTGGDQPQHF	TGTGCCACCAGTGACCGGGGGGGGACAGGGGGCGATCAGCCCCAGCATTTT
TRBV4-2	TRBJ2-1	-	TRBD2	CASSRPGKRENCYNEQFF	TGTGCCAGCAGCCGACCAGGAAAGCGGGAGAATTGTTACAATGAGCAGTTCTTC
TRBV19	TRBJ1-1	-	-	CASSERGTEAFF	TGTGCCAGTTCAGAGCGAGGCACTGAAGCTTTCTTT
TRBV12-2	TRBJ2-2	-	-	CASRLGAGAEPGSCFF	-
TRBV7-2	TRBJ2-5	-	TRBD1	CASSRTGGETQYF	TGTGCCAGCAGCAGGACAGGCGGGGAGACCCAGTACTTC
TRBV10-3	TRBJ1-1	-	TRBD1	CAMRRGQDDPGAFF	TGTGCCATGAGACGGGGACAGGACGACCCCGGGGCTTTCTTT
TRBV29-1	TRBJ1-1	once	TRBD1	CSGTGQNTEAFF	TGCAGTGGGACAGGGCAGAACACTGAAGCTTTCTTT
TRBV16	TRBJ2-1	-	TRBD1	CASSRWDSNEQFF	TGTGCCAGCAGCCGATGGGACAGCAATGAGCAGTTCTTC
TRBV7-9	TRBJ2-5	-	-	CASSPMRTDQETQYF	TGTGCCAGCAGCCCTATGAGGACAGACCAAGAGACCCAGTACTTC
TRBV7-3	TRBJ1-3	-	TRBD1	CASSVGQGAGNTIYF	TGTGCCAGCAGTGTTGGACAGGGGGCTGGAAACACCATATATTTT
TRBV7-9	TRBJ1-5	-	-	CASSQGDGAPLSNQPQHF	TGTGCCAGCAGCCAAGGCGATGGGGCTCCCCTCTCAAATCAGCCCCAGCATTTT
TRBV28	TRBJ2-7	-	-	CASSGQRGEQYF	TGTGCCAGCAGCGGACAGAGGGGCGAGCAGTACTTC
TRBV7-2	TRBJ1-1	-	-	CASGHEPGHSNTEAFF	TGTGCCAGCGGTCATGAACCCGGACATTCGAACACTGAAGCTTTCTTT
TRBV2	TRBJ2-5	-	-	CASSEARFYF	TGTGCCAGCAGTGAAGCGCGGTTCTACTTC
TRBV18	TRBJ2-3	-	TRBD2	CASSSTSGSTDTQYF	TGTGCCAGCTCGTCCACTAGCGGTAGCACAGATACGCAGTATTTT
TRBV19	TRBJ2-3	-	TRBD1	CASSPGTANTDTQYF	TGTGCCAGTAGCCCCGGGACAGCGAACACAGATACGCAGTATTTT
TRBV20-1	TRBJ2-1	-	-	CSAPLHNEQFF	TGCAGTGCTCCCCTTCACAATGAGCAGTTCTTC
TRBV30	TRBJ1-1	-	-	CAWRGARNTEAFF	TGTGCCTGGAGGGGGGCCAGGAACACTGAAGCTTTCTTT
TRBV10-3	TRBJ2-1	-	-	CAISESTGSSYNEQFF	TGTGCCATCAGTGAGTCAACAGGTAGCTCCTACAATGAGCAGTTCTTC
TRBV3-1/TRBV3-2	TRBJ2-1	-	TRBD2	CATGTSGVSVSYNEQFF	TGTGCCACCGGGACTAGCGGGGTATCTGTCTCCTACAATGAGCAGTTCTTC
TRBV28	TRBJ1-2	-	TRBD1	CASSLQGARVLGGYTF	TGTGCCAGCAGTTTACAGGGGGCGCGGGTTCTAGGAGGCTACACCTTC
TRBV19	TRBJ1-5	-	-	CASSGGEAGEDQPQHF	TGTGCCAGTAGTGGGGGCGAGGCCGGAGAGGATCAGCCCCAGCATTTT
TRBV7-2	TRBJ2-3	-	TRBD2	CASSLRSGSLDTQYF	TGTGCCAGCAGCTTACGTAGCGGGAGCCTAGATACGCAGTATTTT
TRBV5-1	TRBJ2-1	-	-	CASSPPGSYNEQFF	TGCGCCAGCAGCCCGCCGGGGTCCTACAATGAGCAGTTCTTC
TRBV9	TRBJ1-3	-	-	CASSARQLGSGNTIYF	TGTGCCAGCAGCGCAAGACAGCTTGGCTCTGGAAACACCATATATTTT
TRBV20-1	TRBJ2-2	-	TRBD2	CSASASAGDGELFF	TGCAGTGCTAGTGCCTCAGCGGGAGACGGGGAGCTGTTTTTT
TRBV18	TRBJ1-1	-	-	CASSATSGTRGAFF	TGTGCCAGCTCAGCTACCTCCGGGACAAGAGGAGCTTTCTTT
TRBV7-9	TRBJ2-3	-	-	CASSSAGMNTQYF	TGTGCCAGCAGCTCCGCGGGGATGAATACGCAGTATTTT
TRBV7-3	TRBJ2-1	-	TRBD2	CASSLTSSGSYNEQFF	TGTGCCAGCAGCTTGACCTCTAGCGGATCCTACAATGAGCAGTTCTTC
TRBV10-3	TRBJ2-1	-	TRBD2	CAISEGTSGTRLVHNEQFF	TGTGCCATCAGTGAGGGGACTAGCGGGACACGGCTGGTTCACAATGAGCAGTTCTTC
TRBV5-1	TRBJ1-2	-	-	CASRSTQGNYGYTF	TGCGCCAGCAGATCGACACAGGGAAACTATGGCTACACCTTC
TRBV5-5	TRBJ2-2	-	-	CASSLALRGAESGELFF	TGTGCCAGCAGCTTGGCCCTCCGGGGGGCAGAGTCCGGGGAGCTGTTTTTT
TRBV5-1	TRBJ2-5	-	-	CASSLAGGKGQETQYF	TGCGCCAGCAGCTTGGCCGGGGGAAAGGGGCAAGAGACCCAGTACTTC
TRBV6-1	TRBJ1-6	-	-	CASSEAAAGVNSPLHF	TGTGCCAGCAGTGAAGCCGCGGCAGGGGTAAATTCACCCCTCCACTTT
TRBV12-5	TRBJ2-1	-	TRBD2	CASGLGLAGLLGDEQFF	TGTGCTAGTGGTTTGGGACTAGCGGGGCTACTGGGCGATGAGCAGTTCTTC
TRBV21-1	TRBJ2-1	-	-	CASSKEGDSSYNEQFF	TGTGCCAGCAGCAAAGAGGGGGACAGCTCCTACAATGAGCAGTTCTTC
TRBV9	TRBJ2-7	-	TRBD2	CASSVGGLATGEQYF	TGTGCCAGCAGCGTAGGGGGACTAGCAACCGGCGAGCAGTACTTC
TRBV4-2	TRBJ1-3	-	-	CASSQDLWASSGNTIYF	TGTGCCAGCAGCCAAGATCTTTGGGCCAGCTCTGGAAACACCATATATTTT
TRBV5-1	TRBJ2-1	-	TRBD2	CASSFGGGPNEQFF	TGCGCCAGCAGCTTCGGGGGAGGGCCCAATGAGCAGTTCTTC
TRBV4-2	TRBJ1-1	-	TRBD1	CASSRAGAGGKDTEAFF	TGTGCCAGCAGCCGAGCGGGAGCAGGGGGTAAGGACACTGAAGCTTTCTTT
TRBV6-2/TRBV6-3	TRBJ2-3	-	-	CASSPFRGKTTDTQYF	TGTGCCAGCAGTCCCTTTCGCGGGAAGACCACAGATACGCAGTATTTT
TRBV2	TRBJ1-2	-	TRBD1	CASSYTGGDGYTF	TGTGCCAGCAGTTATACAGGGGGCGATGGCTACACCTTC
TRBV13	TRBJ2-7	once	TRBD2	CASSLVGGLNYEQYF	TGTGCCAGCAGCTTAGTCGGGGGACTAAACTACGAGCAGTACTTC
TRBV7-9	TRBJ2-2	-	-	CASTRQSNTGELFF	TGTGCCAGTACAAGACAGTCGAACACCGGGGAGCTGTTTTTT